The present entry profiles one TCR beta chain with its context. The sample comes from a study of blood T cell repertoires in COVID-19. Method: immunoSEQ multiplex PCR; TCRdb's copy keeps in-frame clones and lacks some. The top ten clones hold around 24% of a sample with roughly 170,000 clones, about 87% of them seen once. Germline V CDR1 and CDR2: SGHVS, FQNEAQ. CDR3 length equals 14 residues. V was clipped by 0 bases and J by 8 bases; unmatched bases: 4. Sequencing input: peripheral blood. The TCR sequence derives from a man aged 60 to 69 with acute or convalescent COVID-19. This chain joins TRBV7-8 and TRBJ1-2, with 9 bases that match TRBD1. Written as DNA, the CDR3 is TGTGCCAGCAGCTTAGCGTACAGGGGGCGCGGCTACACCTTC. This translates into CASSLAYRGRGYTF.